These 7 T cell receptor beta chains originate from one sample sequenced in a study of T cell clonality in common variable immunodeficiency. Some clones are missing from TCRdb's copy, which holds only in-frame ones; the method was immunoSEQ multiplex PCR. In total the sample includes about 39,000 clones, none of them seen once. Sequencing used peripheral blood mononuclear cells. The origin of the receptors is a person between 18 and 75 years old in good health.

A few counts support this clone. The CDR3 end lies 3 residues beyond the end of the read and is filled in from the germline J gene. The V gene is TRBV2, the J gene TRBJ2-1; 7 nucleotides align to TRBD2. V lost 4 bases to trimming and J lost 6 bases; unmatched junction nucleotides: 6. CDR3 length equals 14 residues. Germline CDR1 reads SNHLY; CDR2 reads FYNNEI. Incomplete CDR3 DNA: TGTGCCAGCAGTGTCCGCGGGAGTTTCAATGAG. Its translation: CASSVRGSFNE. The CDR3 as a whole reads CASSVRGSFNEQFF.

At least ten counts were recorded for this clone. The CDR3 sequence: CASSTSGSSYNEQFF. CDR3 DNA (partial): TGCGCCAGCAGCACAAGCGGGAGCTCCTACAATGAG. This chain connects TRBV5-1 to TRBJ2-1; 8 bases map to TRBD2. The CDR3 end falls 3 residues outside the read, so it is completed with the germline J gene. The CDR3 is 15 amino acids. The trim removed 4 bases at V and 0 bases at J, leaving 3 bases unmatched. Germline V CDR1 and CDR2: SGHRS, YFSETQ. Filled out from reference TRBV5-1 and TRBJ2-1, the complete variable domain reads KAGVTQTPRYLIKTRGQQVTLSCSPISGHRSVSWYQQTPGQGLQFLFEYFSETQRNKGNFPGRFSGRQFSNSRSEMNVSTLELGDSALYLCASSTSGSSYNEQFFGPGTRLTVL.

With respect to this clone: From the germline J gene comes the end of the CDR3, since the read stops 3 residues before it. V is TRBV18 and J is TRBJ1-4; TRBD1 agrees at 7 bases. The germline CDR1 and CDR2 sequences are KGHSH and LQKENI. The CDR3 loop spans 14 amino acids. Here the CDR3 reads CASSPGQNNSPLFF. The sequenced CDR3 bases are TGTGCCAGCTCACCGGGACAGAATAATTCACCA. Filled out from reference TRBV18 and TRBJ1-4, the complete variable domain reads NAGVMQNPRHLVRRRGQEARLRCSPMKGHSHVYWYRQLPEEGLKFMVYLQKENIIDESGMPKERFSAEFPKEGPSILRIQQVVRGDSAAYFCASSPGQNNSPLFFGSGTQLSVL.

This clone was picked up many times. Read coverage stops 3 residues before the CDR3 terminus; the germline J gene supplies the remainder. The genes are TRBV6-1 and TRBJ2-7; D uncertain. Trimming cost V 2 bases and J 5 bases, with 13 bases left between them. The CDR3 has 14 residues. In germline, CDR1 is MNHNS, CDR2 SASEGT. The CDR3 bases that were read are TGTGCCAGCAGTGAAATCCCAGGTAGGGACGAG. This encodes CASSEIPGRDE. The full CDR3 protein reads CASSEIPGRDEQYF.

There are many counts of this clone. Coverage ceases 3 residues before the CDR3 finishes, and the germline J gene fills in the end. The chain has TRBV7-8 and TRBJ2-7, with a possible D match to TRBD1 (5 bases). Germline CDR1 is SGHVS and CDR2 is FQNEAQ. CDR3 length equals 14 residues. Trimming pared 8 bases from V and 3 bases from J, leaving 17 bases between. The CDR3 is CASGLGGASYEQYF. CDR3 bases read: TGTGCCAGCGGGCTCGGTGGGGCTAGCTACGAG.

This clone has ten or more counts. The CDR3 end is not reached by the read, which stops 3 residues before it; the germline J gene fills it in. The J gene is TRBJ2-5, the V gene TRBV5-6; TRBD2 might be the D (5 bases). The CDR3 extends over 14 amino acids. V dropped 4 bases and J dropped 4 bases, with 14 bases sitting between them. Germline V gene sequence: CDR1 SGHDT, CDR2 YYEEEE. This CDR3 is CASSPDPSGETQYF. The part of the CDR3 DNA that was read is TGTGCCAGCAGCCCCGACCCCAGCGGAGAGACC.

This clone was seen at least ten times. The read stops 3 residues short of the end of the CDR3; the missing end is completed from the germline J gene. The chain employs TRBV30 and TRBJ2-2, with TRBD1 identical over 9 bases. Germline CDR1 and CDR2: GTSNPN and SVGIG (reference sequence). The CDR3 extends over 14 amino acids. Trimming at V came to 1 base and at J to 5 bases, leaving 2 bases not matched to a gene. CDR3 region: CAWSGDRETGELFF. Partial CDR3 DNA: TGTGCCTGGAGTGGGGACAGGGAGACCGGGGAG.